This record covers a single TCR beta chain. This specimen belongs to a study of blood T cell repertoires in COVID-19. About the study: Both acute and convalescent COVID-19 samples were obtained from the United States, Italy and Spain. Sources were T cells, B-cell-depleted T cells, or PBMCs; the material itself was cDNA or gDNA.

Generated by immunoSEQ multiplex PCR, the TCRdb table keeps only in-frame clones and is missing some. The sample consists of 270,000 or so clones, around 86% of them appearing once. The CDR3 contains 15 residues. V lost 8 bases and J lost 4; bases outside the gene matches: 10. Germline V gene data show CDR1 as LNHDA and CDR2 as SQIVND (reference sequence). The age range of participants was about 18 to 95 years, with residence in roughly 25 US areas. Each recovered donor of Cohort 3 presented with two negative PCRs, clearance, or symptom resolution. The clonotype comes from a woman aged 18-29 years who had recovered from COVID-19. This chain links TRBV19 with TRBJ2-7, with 11 bases aligning to TRBD1. The specimen was PBMCs or T cells enriched from blood (not recorded which). In DNA, the CDR3 is TGTGCCAGTGGACCGGGACAGGGGGTCGGGTACGAGCAGTACTTC. Encoded protein: CASGPGQGVGYEQYF.